This section outlines one T cell receptor beta chain sequence together with its context. These data belong to a study of blood T cell repertoires in COVID-19. In the study overall: The samples span acute and convalescent COVID-19 from the United States, Italy and Spain. The cDNA or gDNA used as material had been derived from T cells, B-cell-depleted T cells, or PBMCs.

How the authors handled the data: It was from reference gene primer amplification that nucleated cell counts were estimated. TCRdb's table, derived via immunoSEQ multiplex PCR, lists solely in-frame clones and lacks some. That table supplies the V and J calls and clone size; D and trimming were determined from the DNA. The sample carries over 200,000 clones, around 82% recorded once. With 4 bases removed from V and 0 bases from J, the gap between germline ends came to 11 bases. CDR3 length equals 15 residues. CDR1 is SGHRS, CDR2 YFSETQ, per germline. This rearrangement joins TRBV5-1 to TRBJ1-5; D is ambiguous. The sequence was collected from a woman in her thirties or forties with active or convalescent COVID-19. The material sequenced was peripheral blood. The CDR3 here is CASSLTPGSNQPQHF. The CDR3 bases are TGCGCCAGCAGCCTGACCCCAGGTAGCAATCAGCCCCAGCATTTT.